This is a list of T cell receptor beta chains from one sample in a study of blood T cell repertoires in COVID-19. Assay: immunoSEQ multiplex PCR; the TCRdb copy retains only in-frame clones and omits some. This table has roughly 130,000 clones, roughly 84% appearing once. The material sequenced was PBMCs or T cells enriched from blood (not recorded which). These receptors all stem from a woman in her thirties who had recovered from COVID-19. CDR3s include the opening cysteine and the closing phenylalanine or tryptophan. D genes are given only for firm matches. Expanded clones get a size class; other rows say once, few or many, or leave the size out.

D gene	V gene	CDR3 length	clone size	J gene	CDR3 protein	CDR3 DNA
NA	TRBV7-3	17	NA	TRBJ2-6	CASSPVRLSSGANVLTF	TGTGCCAGCAGCCCGGTACGACTCAGCTCTGGGGCCAACGTCCTGACTTTC
TRBD1	TRBV15	16	NA	TRBJ1-6	CATSRGPTGGFSPLHF	TGTGCCACCAGCAGAGGCCCGACAGGGGGCTTCTCACCCCTCCACTTT
NA	TRBV5-1	15	NA	TRBJ2-3	CASRMTGSSTDTQYF	TGCGCCAGCAGGATGACAGGATCGAGCACAGATACGCAGTATTTT
TRBD1	TRBV7-2	14	NA	TRBJ1-1	CASTFPTGVGEAFF	TGTGCCAGCACCTTCCCCACAGGGGTGGGTGAAGCTTTCTTT
TRBD1	TRBV27	15	NA	TRBJ2-6	CASSSTGVGANVLTF	TGTGCCAGCAGTAGCACAGGGGTTGGGGCCAACGTCCTGACTTTC
TRBD2	TRBV27	16	NA	TRBJ2-1	CASSSSGTSRSNEQFF	TGTGCCAGCAGTTCATCCGGGACTAGCCGAAGTAATGAGCAGTTCTTC
NA	TRBV3-1/TRBV3-2	15	once	TRBJ2-4	CASSHLGSRGVVRYF	TGTGCCAGCAGCCACTTAGGGAGCAGGGGGGTCGTTCGGTACTTC
TRBD1	TRBV11-2	16	NA	TRBJ1-4	CASSLGTGPTNEKLFF	TGTGCCAGCAGCTTAGGGACAGGGCCCACTAATGAAAAACTGTTTTTT
TRBD2	TRBV11-2	16	NA	TRBJ2-1	CASSRRLAGSRDEQFF	TGTGCCAGCAGTCGGAGACTAGCGGGGAGTCGGGATGAGCAGTTCTTC
TRBD2	TRBV5-4	14	NA	TRBJ2-7	CASSSGLAGYEQYF	TGTGCCAGCAGTTCGGGACTAGCGGGCTACGAGCAGTACTTC
TRBD1	TRBV28	14	NA	TRBJ1-6	CASSSNRGYSPLHF	TGTGCCAGCAGTTCTAACAGGGGTTATTCACCCCTCCACTTT
TRBD2	TRBV28	16	NA	TRBJ2-1	CASRSGSGASYNEQFF	TGTGCCAGCAGATCGGGTAGCGGGGCCTCCTACAATGAGCAGTTCTTC
NA	TRBV7-3	17	NA	TRBJ2-1	CASSLWEGRASYNEQFF	TGTGCCAGCAGCTTATGGGAAGGGCGGGCCAGCTACAATGAGCAGTTCTTC
NA	TRBV4-1	12	NA	TRBJ1-6	CASSPMNSPLHF	TGCGCCAGCAGCCCAATGAATTCACCCCTCCACTTT
NA	TRBV19	14	NA	TRBJ2-3	CASSIGQSTDTQYF	TGTGCCAGTAGTATAGGGCAGAGCACAGATACGCAGTATTTT
NA	TRBV6-1	14	once	TRBJ1-6	CASSDEAFNSPLHF	TGTGCCAGCAGTGATGAGGCCTTTAATTCACCCCTCCACTTT
TRBD2	TRBV27	15	once	TRBJ2-3	CASSLRLAGVDTQYF	TGTGCCAGCAGTTTAAGACTAGCGGGAGTGGATACGCAGTATTTT
TRBD1	TRBV4-1	14	NA	TRBJ2-7	CASSLTTGFYEQYF	TGCGCCAGCAGCCTCACGACAGGGTTCTACGAGCAGTACTTC
NA	TRBV18	14	NA	TRBJ2-5	CASSPGRGGETQYF	TGTGCCAGCTCACCCGGCAGGGGAGGGGAGACCCAGTACTTC
NA	TRBV6-5	13	NA	TRBJ2-7	CASSPGNLYEQYF	TGTGCCAGCAGTCCCGGGAACCTCTACGAGCAGTACTTC
NA	TRBV14	14	NA	TRBJ2-7	CASSQAQGINEQYF	TGTGCCAGCAGCCAAGCGCAGGGGATAAACGAGCAGTACTTC
NA	TRBV4-1	13	NA	TRBJ2-7	CASSQEVGYEQYF	TGCGCCAGCAGCCAAGAAGTCGGCTACGAGCAGTACTTC
NA	TRBV7-3	14	NA	TRBJ2-2	CASSLQGNTGELFF	TGTGCCAGCAGCCTACAGGGGAACACCGGGGAGCTGTTTTTT
NA	TRBV24-1	15	few	TRBJ2-3	CATSRGATGTDTQYF	TGTGCCACCAGCCGCGGGGCAACAGGCACAGATACGCAGTATTTT
NA	TRBV7-8	14	NA	TRBJ1-2	CASSSRGLGFGYTF	TGTGCCAGCAGCTCTAGGGGTTTGGGGTTTGGCTACACCTTC
NA	TRBV5-1	14	NA	TRBJ2-1	CASSLPGTRNEQFF	TGCGCCAGCAGCTTACCAGGGACACGCAATGAGCAGTTCTTC
NA	TRBV20-1	12	NA	TRBJ2-7	CSASISSYEQYF	TGCAGTGCTAGTATATCTAGCTACGAGCAGTACTTC
TRBD1	TRBV28	15	NA	TRBJ1-1	CASRSWDSLNTEAFF	TGTGCCAGCAGATCGTGGGACAGCTTGAACACTGAAGCTTTCTTT
NA	TRBV13	16	NA	TRBJ1-6	CASSQSLGQSYSPLHF	TGTGCCAGCAGCCAGTCCCTAGGACAGTCCTATTCACCCCTCCACTTT
NA	TRBV21-1	18	NA	TRBJ1-2	CASSKGGTGGLFDYGYTF	TGTGCCAGCAGCAAAGGCGGGACAGGGGGCCTTTTTGACTATGGCTACACCTTC
NA	TRBV2	14	NA	TRBJ2-2	CASSEWGRTGELFF	TGTGCCAGCAGTGAATGGGGGCGAACCGGGGAGCTGTTTTTT
NA	TRBV21-1	12	NA	TRBJ2-1	CASCSGGNEQFF	TGTGCCAGCTGCTCCGGGGGAAATGAGCAGTTCTTC
NA	TRBV5-5	16	NA	TRBJ1-1	CASSLGHLNRNTEAFF	TGTGCCAGCAGCTTGGGTCACCTAAATAGGAACACTGAAGCTTTCTTT
NA	TRBV27	17	NA	TRBJ2-3	CASSLLSFAALTDTQYF	TGTGCCAGCAGTTTATTATCGTTCGCGGCTCTCACAGATACGCAGTATTTT
TRBD1	TRBV7-9	13	few	TRBJ2-7	CASSPRGPYEQYF	TGTGCCAGCAGCCCGAGGGGGCCGTACGAGCAGTACTTC